The clone carrying this T cell receptor (beta chain) was detected once. This sample was taken from a study of shared clonotypes between healthy human individuals. Unsorted samples, those not sorted, used 75 million to 90 million PBMCs for genomic DNA. Trimming shortened V by 6 bases and J by 0 bases, and 15 bases separated the two germline ends. The CDR3 runs 16 residues. CDR1 and CDR2 from the germline V gene are KGHSH and LQKENI. Authors' data handling: Junction-only sequences produced by ImmunoSEQ had no quality scores, so filtering differed. The assay was immunoSEQ multiplex PCR, and TCRdb's table has in-frame clones only and misses some. For V, J and clone size, that table is used; D and trimming come from the DNA. The top ten hold roughly 13% of the sample, which has approximately 500,000 clones, 75% to 85% seen once.

This sequence was found in a woman between 40 and 55 years old in good health. Some clones in this sample may be carry-over from other donors' samples. This chain joins TRBV18 and TRBJ2-1; D possibly corresponds to TRBD1 (5 bases). Specimen: PBMCs. The CDR3 DNA follows: TGTGCCAGCTCCTCGCCGACAACAGGCTCCTACAATGAGCAGTTCTTC. Translated, it gives CASSSPTTGSYNEQFF.